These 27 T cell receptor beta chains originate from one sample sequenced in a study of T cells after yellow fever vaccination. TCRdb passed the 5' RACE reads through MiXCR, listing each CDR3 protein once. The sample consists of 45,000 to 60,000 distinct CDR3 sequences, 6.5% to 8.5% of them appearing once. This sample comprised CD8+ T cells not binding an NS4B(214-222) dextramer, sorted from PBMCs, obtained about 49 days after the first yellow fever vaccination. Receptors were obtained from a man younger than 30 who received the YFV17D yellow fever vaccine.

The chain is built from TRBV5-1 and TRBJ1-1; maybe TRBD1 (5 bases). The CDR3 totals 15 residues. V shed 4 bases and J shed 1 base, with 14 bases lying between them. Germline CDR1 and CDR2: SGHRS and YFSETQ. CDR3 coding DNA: TGCGCCAGCAGCACCCTTGGAGGGGCGAACACTGAAGCTTTCTTT. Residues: CASSTLGGANTEAFF.

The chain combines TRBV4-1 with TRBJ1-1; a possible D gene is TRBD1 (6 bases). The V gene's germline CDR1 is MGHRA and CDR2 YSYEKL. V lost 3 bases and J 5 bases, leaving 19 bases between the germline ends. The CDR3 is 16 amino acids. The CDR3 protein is CASSHEGRGAWTEAFF. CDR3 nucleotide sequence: TGCGCCAGCAGCCATGAAGGCCGGGGGGCTTGGACTGAAGCTTTCTTT.

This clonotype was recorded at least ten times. CDR3 nucleotides: TGTGCCAGCAGCTTGGCAACAGGGTGGACAGATACGCAGTATTTT. It encodes CASSLATGWTDTQYF. V and J are TRBV5-6 and TRBJ2-3; possibly TRBD1 for D (6 bases). The V gene's germline CDR1 is SGHDT and CDR2 YYEEEE. Trimming pared 0 bases from V and 3 bases from J, leaving 11 bases between. The CDR3 extends over 15 amino acids.

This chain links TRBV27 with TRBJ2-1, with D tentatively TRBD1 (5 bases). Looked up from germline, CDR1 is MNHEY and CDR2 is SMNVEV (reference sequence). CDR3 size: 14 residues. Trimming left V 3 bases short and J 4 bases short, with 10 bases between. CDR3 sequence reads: CASSFATDYNEQFF. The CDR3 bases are TGTGCCAGCAGTTTCGCGACAGATTACAATGAGCAGTTCTTC.

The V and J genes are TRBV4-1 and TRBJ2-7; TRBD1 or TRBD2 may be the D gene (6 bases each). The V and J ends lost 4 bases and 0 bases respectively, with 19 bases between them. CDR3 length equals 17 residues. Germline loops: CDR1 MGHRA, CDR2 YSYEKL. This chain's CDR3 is CASSPERGTLSSYEQYF. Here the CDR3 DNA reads TGCGCCAGCAGCCCAGAGAGGGGGACTTTAAGCTCCTACGAGCAGTACTTC.

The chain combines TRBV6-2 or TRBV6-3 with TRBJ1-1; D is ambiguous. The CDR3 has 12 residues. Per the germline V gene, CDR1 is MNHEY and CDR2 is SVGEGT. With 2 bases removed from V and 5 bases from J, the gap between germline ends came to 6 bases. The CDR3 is CASSYLGTEAFF. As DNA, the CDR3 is TGTGCCAGCAGTTACCTCGGTACTGAAGCTTTCTTT.

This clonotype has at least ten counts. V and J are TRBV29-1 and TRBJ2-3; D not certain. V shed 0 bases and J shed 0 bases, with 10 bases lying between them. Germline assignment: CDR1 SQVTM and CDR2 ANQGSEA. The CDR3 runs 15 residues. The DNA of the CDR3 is TGCAGCGTTGAAGATCGTGGCAGGAGCACAGATACGCAGTATTTT. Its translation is CSVEDRGRSTDTQYF.

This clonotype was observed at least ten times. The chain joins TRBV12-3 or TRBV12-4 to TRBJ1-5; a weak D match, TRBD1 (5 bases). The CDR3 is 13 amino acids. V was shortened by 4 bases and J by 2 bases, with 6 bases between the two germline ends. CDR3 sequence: CASSWGGNQPQHF. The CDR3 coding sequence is TGTGCCAGCAGTTGGGGGGGCAATCAGCCCCAGCATTTT.

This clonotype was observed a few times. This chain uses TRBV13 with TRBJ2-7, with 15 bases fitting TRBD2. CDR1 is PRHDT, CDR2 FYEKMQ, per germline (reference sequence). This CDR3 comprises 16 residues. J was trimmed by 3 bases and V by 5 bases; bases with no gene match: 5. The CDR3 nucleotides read TGTGCCAGCAGCCTCGGGACTAGCGGGGGGTACTACGAGCAGTACTTC. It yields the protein CASSLGTSGGYYEQYF.

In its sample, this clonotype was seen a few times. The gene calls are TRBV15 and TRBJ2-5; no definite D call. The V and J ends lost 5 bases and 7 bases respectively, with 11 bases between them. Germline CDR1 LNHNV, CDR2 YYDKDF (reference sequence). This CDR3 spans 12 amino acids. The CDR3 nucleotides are TGTGCCACCAGCCCACCCTGGGGGACCCAGTACTTC. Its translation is CATSPPWGTQYF.

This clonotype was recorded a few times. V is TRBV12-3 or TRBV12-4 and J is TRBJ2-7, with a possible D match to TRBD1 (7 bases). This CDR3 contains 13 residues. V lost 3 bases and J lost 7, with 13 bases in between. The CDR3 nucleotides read TGTGCCAGCAGTTTGGAGGGGGCGAGTGAGCAGTACGTC. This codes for CASSLEGASEQYV.

The CDR3: CASSLEGRGITYEQYF. The CDR3 nucleotides read TGTGCCAGCAGCTTAGAAGGGCGGGGGATAACCTACGAGCAGTACTTC. V usage is TRBV7-2 and J usage is TRBJ2-7, with 7 bases identical to TRBD2. The CDR3 contains 16 residues. Germline V CDR1 and CDR2: SGHTA, FQGNSA. The ends lost 1 base at V and 2 bases at J; junction bases unmatched: 8.

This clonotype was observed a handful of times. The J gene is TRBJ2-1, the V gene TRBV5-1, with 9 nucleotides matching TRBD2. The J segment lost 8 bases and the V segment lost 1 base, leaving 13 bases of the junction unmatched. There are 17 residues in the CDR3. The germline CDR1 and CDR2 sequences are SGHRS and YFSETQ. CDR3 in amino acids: CASSLYEGGGAWDEQFF. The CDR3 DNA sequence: TGCGCCAGCAGCTTGTACGAAGGCGGGGGGGCCTGGGATGAGCAGTTCTTC.

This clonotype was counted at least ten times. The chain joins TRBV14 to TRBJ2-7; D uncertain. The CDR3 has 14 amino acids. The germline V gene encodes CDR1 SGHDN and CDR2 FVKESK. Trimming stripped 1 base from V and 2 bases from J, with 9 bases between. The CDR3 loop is CASSQVGTTYEQYF. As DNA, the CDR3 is TGTGCCAGCAGCCAAGTAGGCACGACCTACGAGCAGTACTTC.

CDR3 loop: CARSERRYTGELFF. As DNA, the CDR3 is TGTGCCAGAAGCGAACGGAGGTACACCGGGGAGCTGTTTTTT. This chain links TRBV6-2 or TRBV6-3 with TRBJ2-2; perhaps TRBD2 as D (5 bases). The length of the CDR3 is 14 residues. Germline CDR1 MNHEY, CDR2 SVGEGT. V was trimmed by 9 bases and J by 3 bases, leaving 14 bases between them.

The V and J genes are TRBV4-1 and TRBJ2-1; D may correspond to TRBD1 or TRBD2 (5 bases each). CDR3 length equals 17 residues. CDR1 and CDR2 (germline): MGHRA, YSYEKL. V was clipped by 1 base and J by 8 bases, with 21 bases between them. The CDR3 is CASSQAHGGSPRDEQFF. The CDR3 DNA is TGCGCCAGCAGCCAAGCCCATGGGGGATCCCCTAGGGATGAGCAGTTCTTC.

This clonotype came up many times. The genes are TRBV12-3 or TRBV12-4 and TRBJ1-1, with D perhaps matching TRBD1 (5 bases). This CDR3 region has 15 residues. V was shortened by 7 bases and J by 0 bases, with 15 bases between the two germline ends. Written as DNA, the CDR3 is TGTGCCAGCACGTTTAGTGGGGCATTGAACACTGAAGCTTTCTTT. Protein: CASTFSGALNTEAFF.

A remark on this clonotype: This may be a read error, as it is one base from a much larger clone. CDR3 loop: CASSLEISELGNEQFF. CDR3 nucleotide sequence: TGTGCCAGCAGCTTGGAAATTTCAGAGTTAGGCAATGAGCAGTTCTTC. V gene TRBV5-6 combines with J gene TRBJ2-1; D is unresolved. Looked up from germline, CDR1 is SGHDT and CDR2 is YYEEEE. V gave up 0 bases and J gave up 6 bases, with 16 bases separating them. The CDR3 contains 16 residues.

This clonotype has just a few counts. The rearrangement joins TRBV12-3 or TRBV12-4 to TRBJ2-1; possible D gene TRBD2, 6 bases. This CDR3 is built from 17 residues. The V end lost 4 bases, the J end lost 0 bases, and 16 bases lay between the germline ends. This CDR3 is CASSWDSFAGSYNEQFF. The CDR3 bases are TGTGCCAGCAGTTGGGACTCCTTCGCGGGCTCCTACAATGAGCAGTTCTTC.

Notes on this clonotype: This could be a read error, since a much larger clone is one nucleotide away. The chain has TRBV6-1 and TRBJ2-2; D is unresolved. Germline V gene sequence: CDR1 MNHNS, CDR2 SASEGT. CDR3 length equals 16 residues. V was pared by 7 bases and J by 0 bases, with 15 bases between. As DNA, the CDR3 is TGTGCCAGCAAACCCCTCGAAAGGTCGAACACCGGGGAGCTGTTTTTT. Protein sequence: CASKPLERSNTGELFF.

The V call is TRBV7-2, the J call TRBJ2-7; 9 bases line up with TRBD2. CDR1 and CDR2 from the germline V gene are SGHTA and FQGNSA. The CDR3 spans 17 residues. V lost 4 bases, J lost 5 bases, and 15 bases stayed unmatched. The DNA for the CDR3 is TGTGCCAGCAGCTCAACCCTAGCGGGGCCTACCCCCCACGAGCAGTACTTC. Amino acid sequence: CASSSTLAGPTPHEQYF.

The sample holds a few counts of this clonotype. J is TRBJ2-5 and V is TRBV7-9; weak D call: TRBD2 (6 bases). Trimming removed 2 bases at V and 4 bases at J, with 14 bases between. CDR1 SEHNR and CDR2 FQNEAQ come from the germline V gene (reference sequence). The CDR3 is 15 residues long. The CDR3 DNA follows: TGTGCCAGCAGCTTAAGTGGGGGGAACCGAGAGACCCAGTACTTC. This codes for CASSLSGGNRETQYF. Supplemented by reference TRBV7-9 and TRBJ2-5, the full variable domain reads DTGVSQNPRHKITKRGQNVTFRCDPISEHNRLYWYRQTLGQGPEFLTYFQNEAQLEKSRLLSDRFSAERPKGSFSTLEIQRTEQGDSAMYLCASSLSGGNRETQYFGPGTRLLVL.

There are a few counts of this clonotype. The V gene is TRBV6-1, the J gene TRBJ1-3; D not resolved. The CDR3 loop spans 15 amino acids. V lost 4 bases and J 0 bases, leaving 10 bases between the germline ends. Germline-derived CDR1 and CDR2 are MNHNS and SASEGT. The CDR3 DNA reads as TGTGCCAGCAGTGCTTCAGTCGCCTCTGGAAACACCATATATTTT. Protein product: CASSASVASGNTIYF.

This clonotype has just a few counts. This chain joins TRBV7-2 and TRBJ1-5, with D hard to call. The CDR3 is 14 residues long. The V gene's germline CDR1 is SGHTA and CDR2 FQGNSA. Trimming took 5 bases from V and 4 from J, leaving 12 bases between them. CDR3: CASSLGIRNQPQHF. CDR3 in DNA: TGTGCCAGCAGCCTCGGGATCCGGAATCAGCCCCAGCATTTT.

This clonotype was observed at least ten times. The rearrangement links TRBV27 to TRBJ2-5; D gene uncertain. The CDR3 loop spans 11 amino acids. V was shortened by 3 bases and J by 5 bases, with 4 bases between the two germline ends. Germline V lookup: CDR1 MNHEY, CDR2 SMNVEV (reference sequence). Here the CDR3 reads CASSLGETQYF. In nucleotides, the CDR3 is TGTGCCAGCAGTTTGGGGGAGACCCAGTACTTC.

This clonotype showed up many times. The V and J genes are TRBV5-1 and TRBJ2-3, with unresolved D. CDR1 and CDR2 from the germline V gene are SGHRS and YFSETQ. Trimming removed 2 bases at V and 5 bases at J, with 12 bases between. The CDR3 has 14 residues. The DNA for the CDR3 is TGCGCCAGCAGCTTCCGGTCATTTGAAGATACGCAGTATTTT. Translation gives CASSFRSFEDTQYF. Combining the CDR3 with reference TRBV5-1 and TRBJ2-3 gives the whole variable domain KAGVTQTPRYLIKTRGQQVTLSCSPISGHRSVSWYQQTPGQGLQFLFEYFSETQRNKGNFPGRFSGRQFSNSRSEMNVSTLELGDSALYLCASSFRSFEDTQYFGPGTRLTVL.

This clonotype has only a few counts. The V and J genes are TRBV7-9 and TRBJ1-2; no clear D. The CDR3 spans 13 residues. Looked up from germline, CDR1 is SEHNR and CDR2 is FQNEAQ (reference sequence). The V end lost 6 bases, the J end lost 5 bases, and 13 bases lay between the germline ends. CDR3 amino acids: CASRAVQPYGYTF. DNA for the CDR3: TGTGCCAGCAGAGCGGTACAGCCTTATGGCTACACCTTC.